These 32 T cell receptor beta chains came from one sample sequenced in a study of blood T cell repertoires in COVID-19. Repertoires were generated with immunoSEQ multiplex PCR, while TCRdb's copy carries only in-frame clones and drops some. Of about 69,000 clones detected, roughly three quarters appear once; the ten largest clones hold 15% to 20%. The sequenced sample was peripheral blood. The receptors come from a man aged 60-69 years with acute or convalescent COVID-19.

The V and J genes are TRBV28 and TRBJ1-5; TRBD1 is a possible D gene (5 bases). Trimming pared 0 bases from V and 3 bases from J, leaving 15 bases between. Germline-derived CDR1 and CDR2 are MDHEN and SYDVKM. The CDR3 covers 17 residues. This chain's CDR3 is CASSLWSTVGINQPQHF. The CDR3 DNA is TGTGCCAGCAGTTTATGGTCGACAGTGGGAATCAATCAGCCCCAGCATTTT.

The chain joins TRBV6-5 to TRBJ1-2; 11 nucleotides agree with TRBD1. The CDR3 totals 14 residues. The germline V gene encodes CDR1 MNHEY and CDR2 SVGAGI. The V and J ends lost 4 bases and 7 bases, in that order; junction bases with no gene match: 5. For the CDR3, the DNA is TGTGCCAGCAGTTGGGACAGGGGGGAGGGTGGCTACACCTTC. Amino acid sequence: CASSWDRGEGGYTF.

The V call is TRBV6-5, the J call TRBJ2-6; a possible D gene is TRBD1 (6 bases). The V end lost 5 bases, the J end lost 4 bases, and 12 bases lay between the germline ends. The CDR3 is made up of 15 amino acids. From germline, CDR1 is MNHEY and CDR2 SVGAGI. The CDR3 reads CASSTGSTGANVLTF. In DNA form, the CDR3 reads TGTGCCAGCAGTACAGGGTCGACGGGGGCCAACGTCCTGACTTTC.

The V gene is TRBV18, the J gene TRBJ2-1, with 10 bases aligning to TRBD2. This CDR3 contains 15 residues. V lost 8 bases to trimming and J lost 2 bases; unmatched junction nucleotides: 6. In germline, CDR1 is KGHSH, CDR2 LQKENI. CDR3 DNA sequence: TGTGCCAGCCAGAGCAGCGGGGGGGCCTACAATGAGCAGTTCTTC. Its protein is CASQSSGGAYNEQFF.

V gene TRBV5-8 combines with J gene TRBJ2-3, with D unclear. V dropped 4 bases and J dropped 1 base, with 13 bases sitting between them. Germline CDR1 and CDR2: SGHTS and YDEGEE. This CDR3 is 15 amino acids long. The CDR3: CASSRDLAGTDTQYF. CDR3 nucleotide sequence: TGTGCCAGCAGCCGCGACTTGGCGGGCACAGATACGCAGTATTTT.

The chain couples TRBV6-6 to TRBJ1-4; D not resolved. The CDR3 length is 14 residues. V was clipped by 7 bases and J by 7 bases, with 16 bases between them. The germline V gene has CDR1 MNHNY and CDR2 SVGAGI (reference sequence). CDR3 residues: CASTLGRVTEKLFF. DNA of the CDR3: TGTGCCAGCACCCTGGGGAGGGTTACTGAAAAACTGTTTTTT.

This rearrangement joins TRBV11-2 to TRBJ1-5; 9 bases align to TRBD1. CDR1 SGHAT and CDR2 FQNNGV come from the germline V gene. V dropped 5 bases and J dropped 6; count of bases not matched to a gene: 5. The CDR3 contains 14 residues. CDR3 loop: CASSRDRVGQPQHF. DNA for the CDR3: TGTGCCAGCAGCAGGGACAGGGTCGGTCAGCCCCAGCATTTT.

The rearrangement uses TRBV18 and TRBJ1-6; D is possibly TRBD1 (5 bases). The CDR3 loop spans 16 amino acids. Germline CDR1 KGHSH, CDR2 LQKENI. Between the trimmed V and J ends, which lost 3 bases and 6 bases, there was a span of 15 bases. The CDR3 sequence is CASSPNPLRGNSPLHF. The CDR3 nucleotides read TGTGCCAGCTCACCTAACCCCCTAAGGGGTAATTCACCCCTCCACTTT.

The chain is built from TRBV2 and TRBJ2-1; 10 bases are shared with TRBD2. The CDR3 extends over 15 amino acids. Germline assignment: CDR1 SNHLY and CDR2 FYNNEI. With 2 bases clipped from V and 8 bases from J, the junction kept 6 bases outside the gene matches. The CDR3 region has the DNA TGTGCCAGCAGTGAAAAGCGGGGGGGCCTGGATGAGCAGTTCTTC. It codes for CASSEKRGGLDEQFF.

The CDR3 protein is CASSIGGYEQFF. The DNA for the CDR3 is TGTGCCAGTAGTATTGGCGGCTATGAGCAGTTCTTC. This sequence joins TRBV19 and TRBJ2-1; no reliable D call. The CDR3 contains 12 residues. V was shortened by 3 bases and J by 8 bases, with 8 bases between the two germline ends. Germline V gene data show CDR1 as LNHDA and CDR2 as SQIVND (reference sequence).

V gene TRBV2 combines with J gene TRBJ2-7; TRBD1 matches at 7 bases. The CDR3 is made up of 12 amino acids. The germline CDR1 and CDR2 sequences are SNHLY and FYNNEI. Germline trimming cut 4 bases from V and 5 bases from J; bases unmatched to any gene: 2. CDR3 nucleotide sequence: TGTGCCAGCAGTGGGGACAGTGACGAGCAGTACTTC. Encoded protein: CASSGDSDEQYF.

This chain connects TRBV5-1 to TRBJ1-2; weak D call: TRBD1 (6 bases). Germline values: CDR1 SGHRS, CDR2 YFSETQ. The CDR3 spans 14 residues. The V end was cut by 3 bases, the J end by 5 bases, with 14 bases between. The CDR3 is CASSSSQGYYGYTF. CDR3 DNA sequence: TGCGCCAGCAGCTCCTCACAGGGATATTATGGCTACACCTTC.

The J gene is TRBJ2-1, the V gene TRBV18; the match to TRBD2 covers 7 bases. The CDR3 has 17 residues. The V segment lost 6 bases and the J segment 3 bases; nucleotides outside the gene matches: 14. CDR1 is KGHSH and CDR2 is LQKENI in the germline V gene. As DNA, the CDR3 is TGTGCCAGCTCCTTCGGGGGGTCCTTAGCGGTCTACAATGAGCAGTTCTTC. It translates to CASSFGGSLAVYNEQFF.

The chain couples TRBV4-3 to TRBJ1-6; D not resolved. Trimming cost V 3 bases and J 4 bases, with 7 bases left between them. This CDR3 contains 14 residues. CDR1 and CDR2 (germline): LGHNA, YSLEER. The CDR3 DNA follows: TGCGCCAGCAGCCAGCAGATGTATAATTCACCCCTCCACTTT. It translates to CASSQQMYNSPLHF.

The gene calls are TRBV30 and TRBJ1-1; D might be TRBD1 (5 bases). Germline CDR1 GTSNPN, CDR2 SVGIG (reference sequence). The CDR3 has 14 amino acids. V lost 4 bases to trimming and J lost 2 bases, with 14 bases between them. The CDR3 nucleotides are TGTGCCTGGACCAATGACAGATTAAACACTGAAGCTTTCTTT. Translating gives CAWTNDRLNTEAFF.

CDR3 loop: CASSFLPRQQVGNEQFF. Written as DNA, the CDR3 is TGTGCCAGCAGCTTCCTCCCCCGACAGCAAGTGGGAAATGAGCAGTTCTTC. This chain connects TRBV5-4 to TRBJ2-1; a weak D match, TRBD1 (5 bases). The V end was cut by 2 bases, the J end by 7 bases, with 22 bases between. This CDR3 has 17 amino acids. Germline CDR1 is SGHNT and CDR2 is YYREEE (reference sequence).

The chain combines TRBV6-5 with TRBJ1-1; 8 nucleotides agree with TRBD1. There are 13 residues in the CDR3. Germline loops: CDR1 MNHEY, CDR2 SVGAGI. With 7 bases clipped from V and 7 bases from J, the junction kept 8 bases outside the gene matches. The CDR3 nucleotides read TGTGCCAGCACCCCCAGGGGGCAGTATGAAGCTTTCTTT. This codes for CASTPRGQYEAFF.

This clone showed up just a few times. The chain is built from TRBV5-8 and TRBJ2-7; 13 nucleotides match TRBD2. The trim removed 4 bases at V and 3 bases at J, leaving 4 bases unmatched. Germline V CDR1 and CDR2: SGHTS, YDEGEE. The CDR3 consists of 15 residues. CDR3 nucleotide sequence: TGTGCCAGCAGCACCAGGACTAGCGGGGGCTACGAGCAGTACTTC. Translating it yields CASSTRTSGGYEQYF.

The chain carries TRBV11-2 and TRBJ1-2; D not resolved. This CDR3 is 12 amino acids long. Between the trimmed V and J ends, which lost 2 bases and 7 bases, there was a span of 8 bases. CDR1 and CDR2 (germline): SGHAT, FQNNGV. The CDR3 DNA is TGTGCCAGCAGCTTACGCGAGATTGGCTACACCTTC. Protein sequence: CASSLREIGYTF.

The chain's CDR3 is CASSPSSYEQYF. Here the CDR3 DNA reads TGTGCCAGCAGCCCCAGCTCCTACGAGCAGTACTTC. The V and J genes are TRBV11-2 and TRBJ2-7; the D is unclear. The CDR3 has 12 amino acids. Germline loops: CDR1 SGHAT, CDR2 FQNNGV. V was shortened by 5 bases and J by 0 bases, with 5 bases between the two germline ends. Full variable domain (missing parts from reference TRBV11-2 and TRBJ2-7): EAGVAQSPRYKIIEKRQSVAFWCNPISGHATLYWYQQILGQGPKLLIQFQNNGVVDDSQLPKDRFSAERLKGVDSTLKIQPAKLEDSAVYLCASSPSSYEQYFGPGTRLTVT.

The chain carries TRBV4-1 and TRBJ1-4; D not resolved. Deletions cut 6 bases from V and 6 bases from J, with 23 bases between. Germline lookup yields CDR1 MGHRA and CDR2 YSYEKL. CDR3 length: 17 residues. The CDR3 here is CASSQAWGGRGYEKLFF. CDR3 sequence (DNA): TGCGCCAGCAGTCAGGCATGGGGTGGACGGGGTTATGAAAAACTGTTTTTT.

CDR3 sequence (DNA): TGTGCCAGCAGTCCCCTTTTGAGCGGGGGGGCTCACGAGCAGTTCTTC. Encoded protein: CASSPLLSGGAHEQFF. The V gene is TRBV27, the J gene TRBJ2-1; 10 bases fit TRBD2. V shed 5 bases, J shed 10 bases, and the junction held 14 bases outside the gene matches. There are 16 residues in the CDR3. CDR1 MNHEY and CDR2 SMNVEV come from the germline V gene (reference sequence).

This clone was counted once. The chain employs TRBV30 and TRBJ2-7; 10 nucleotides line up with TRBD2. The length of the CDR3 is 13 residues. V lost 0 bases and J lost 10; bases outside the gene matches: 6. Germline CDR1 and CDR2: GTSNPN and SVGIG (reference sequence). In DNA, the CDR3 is TGTGCCTGGAGTGTAAGGCTAGCGGGGGAACAGTACTTC. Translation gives CAWSVRLAGEQYF.

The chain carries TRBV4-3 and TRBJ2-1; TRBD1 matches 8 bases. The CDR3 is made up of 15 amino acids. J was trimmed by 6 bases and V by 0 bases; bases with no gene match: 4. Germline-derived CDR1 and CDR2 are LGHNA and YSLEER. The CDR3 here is CASSQDRGLLNEQFF. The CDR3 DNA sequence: TGCGCCAGCAGCCAAGACAGGGGGCTACTCAATGAGCAGTTCTTC.

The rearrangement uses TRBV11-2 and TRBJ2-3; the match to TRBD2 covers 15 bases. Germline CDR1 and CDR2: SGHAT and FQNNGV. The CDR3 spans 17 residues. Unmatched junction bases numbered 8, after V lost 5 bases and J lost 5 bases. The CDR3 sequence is CASSEGLAGGQRDTQYF. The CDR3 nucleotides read TGTGCCAGCAGCGAGGGACTAGCGGGGGGCCAGAGAGATACGCAGTATTTT. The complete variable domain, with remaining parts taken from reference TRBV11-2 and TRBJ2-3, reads EAGVAQSPRYKIIEKRQSVAFWCNPISGHATLYWYQQILGQGPKLLIQFQNNGVVDDSQLPKDRFSAERLKGVDSTLKIQPAKLEDSAVYLCASSEGLAGGQRDTQYFGPGTRLTVL.

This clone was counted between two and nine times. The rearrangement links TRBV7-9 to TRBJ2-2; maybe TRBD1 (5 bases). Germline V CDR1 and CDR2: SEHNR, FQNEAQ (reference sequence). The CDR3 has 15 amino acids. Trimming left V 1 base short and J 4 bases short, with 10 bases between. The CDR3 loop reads CASSLVGAITGELFF. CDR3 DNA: TGTGCCAGCAGCTTAGTTGGGGCGATCACCGGGGAGCTGTTTTTT.

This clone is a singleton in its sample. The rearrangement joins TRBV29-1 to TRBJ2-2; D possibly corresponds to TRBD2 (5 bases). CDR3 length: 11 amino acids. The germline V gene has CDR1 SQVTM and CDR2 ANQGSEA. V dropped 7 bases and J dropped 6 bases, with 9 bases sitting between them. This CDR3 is CSADSAGELFF. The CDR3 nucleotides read TGCAGCGCCGATAGCGCCGGGGAGCTGTTTTTT.

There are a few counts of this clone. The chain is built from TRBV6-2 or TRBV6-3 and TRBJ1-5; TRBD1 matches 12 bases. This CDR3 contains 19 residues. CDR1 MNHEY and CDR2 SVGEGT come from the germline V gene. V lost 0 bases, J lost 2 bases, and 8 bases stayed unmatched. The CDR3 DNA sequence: TGTGCCAGCAGTTACTCGTTGGGACAGGGGGCTGGGGGCAATCAGCCCCAGCATTTT. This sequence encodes CASSYSLGQGAGGNQPQHF.

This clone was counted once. The CDR3 is CASSYSGTANSPLHF. The CDR3 coding sequence is TGTGCCAGCAGCTACTCCGGGACAGCTAATTCACCCCTCCACTTT. The chain joins TRBV7-6 to TRBJ1-6; TRBD1 matches at 7 bases. Germline values: CDR1 SGHVS, CDR2 FNYEAQ. J lost 6 bases, V lost 4 bases, and 6 bases had no gene match. The CDR3 totals 15 residues.

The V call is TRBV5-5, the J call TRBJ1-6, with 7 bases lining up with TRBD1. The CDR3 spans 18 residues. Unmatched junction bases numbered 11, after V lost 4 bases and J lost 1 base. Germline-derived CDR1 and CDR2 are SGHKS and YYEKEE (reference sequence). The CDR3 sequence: CASSPFGQARSYNSPLHF. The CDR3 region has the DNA TGTGCCAGCAGCCCGTTCGGACAGGCTCGGTCCTATAATTCACCCCTCCACTTT.

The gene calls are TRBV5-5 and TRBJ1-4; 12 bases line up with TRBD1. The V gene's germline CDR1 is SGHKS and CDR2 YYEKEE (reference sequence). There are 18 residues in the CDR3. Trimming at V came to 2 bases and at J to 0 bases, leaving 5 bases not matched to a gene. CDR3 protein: CASSFGTGGRATNEKLFF. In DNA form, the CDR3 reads TGTGCCAGCAGCTTTGGGACAGGGGGCCGGGCAACTAATGAAAAACTGTTTTTT.

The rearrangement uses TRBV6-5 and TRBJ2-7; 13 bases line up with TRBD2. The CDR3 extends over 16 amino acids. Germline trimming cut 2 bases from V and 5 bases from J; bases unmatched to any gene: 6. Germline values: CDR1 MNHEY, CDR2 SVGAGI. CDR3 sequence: CASSYTGLAGAHEQYF. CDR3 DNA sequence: TGTGCCAGCAGTTACACCGGACTAGCGGGGGCACACGAGCAGTACTTC.